The clone carrying this TCR beta chain was recorded only once. The CDR3 has 14 amino acids. The germline CDR1 and CDR2 sequences are LGHNA and YNFKEQ. V lost 4 bases to trimming and J lost 0 bases; unmatched junction nucleotides: 1. This sample is drawn from a study of T cell changes during pregnancy in multiple sclerosis. Clones were read by immunoSEQ multiplex PCR, and TCRdb kept only the in-frame ones, dropping some. This sample has 30,000 to 45,000 clones; about 92% occur once, and the top ten carry roughly 1.2%. The chain joins TRBV4-2 to TRBJ2-5; 8 bases align to TRBD1. The sequencing here drew on peripheral blood, taken before pregnancy. The clonotype comes from a female donor with multiple sclerosis, enrolled in a pregnancy study. CDR3: CASSRDRNQETQYF. CDR3 bases: TGTGCCAGCAGCCGGGACAGGAACCAAGAGACCCAGTACTTC.